The clone carrying this T cell receptor (beta chain) occurred many times. Its antigen is as yet unknown. These data are taken from a study of T cells after posttransplantation cyclophosphamide. Broader study findings: Donor-recipient repertoire similarity was low at 1-2 months, rising over year one. TRB overlap between skin or GI tissue T cells and blood was limited. Recipient CMV seropositivity and CMV reactivation strongly tracked TRB clonality.

The related graft donor's blood sample was taken on the day of bone marrow donation. Only in-frame clones appear in the TCRdb table, and some are missing; sequencing was by immunoSEQ multiplex PCR. In total the sample includes 20,000 to 30,000 clones, none of them seen once. The receptor's source is a woman between 50 and 59 years old in good health, CMV-negative, and a related stem cell transplant donor. The sample consisted of PBMCs.

Here the CDR3 reads CASSLDRANTEAFF. CDR3 DNA: TGTGCCAGCAGCTTGGACAGGGCGAACACTGAAGCTTTCTTT. V and J are TRBV7-3 and TRBJ1-1, with 8 bases matching TRBD1. Germline trimming cut 3 bases from V and 1 base from J; bases unmatched to any gene: 1. The CDR3 loop spans 14 amino acids. The germline gives CDR1 SGHTA, CDR2 FQGTGA. Based on the CDR3 plus reference TRBV7-3 and TRBJ1-1, the full variable domain is GAGVSQTPSNKVTEKGKYVELRCDPISGHTALYWYRQSLGQGPEFLIYFQGTGAADDSGLPNDRFFAVRPEGSVSTLKIQRTERGDSAVYLCASSLDRANTEAFFGQGTRLTVV.